This T cell receptor beta chain was identified during a study of shared clonotypes between healthy human individuals. As for the study in general: Each donor's CD8 memory used one plate, CD8 naive two, each CD4 subset three.

The CDR3 contains 11 residues. Germline V CDR1 and CDR2: MDHEN, SYDVKM. V was trimmed by 7 bases and J by 5 bases, leaving 8 bases between them. Assay runs were performed at deep level. Data came from immunoSEQ multiplex PCR; TCRdb stores just in-frame clones and leaves some out. The sample yields approximately 120,000 clones, about 70% seen once. The donors were all Caucasian adults (living in Nashville, Tennessee). This chain links TRBV28 with TRBJ1-1, with unresolved D. The TCR originated in a woman under 40 in good health. The sequencing input was memory CD8+ T cells sorted from blood. Subset meaning: CD45RO+ cells pooled with CCR7-negative TemRA cells. CDR3 in DNA: TGTGCCAGCAATTGGGGTACTGAAGCTTTCTTT. It encodes CASNWGTEAFF.